What follows are 30 T cell receptor beta chains derived from one specimen sequenced in a study of T cells in Graves' hyperthyroidism and ophthalmopathy. Amplification yielded TCR beta CDR3 regions, with RNA transcripts as the source. TCR CDR3 regions were first amplified by RT-PCR with HTBI primers. Each CDR3 protein is one row after TCRdb ran MiXCR on the multiplex PCR reads. The sample holds approximately 330,000 distinct CDR3 sequences, 12% to 15% seen once. The material sequenced was blood. These receptors were obtained from a woman in her thirties or forties with Graves' ophthalmopathy.

This clonotype was observed many times. The chain joins TRBV12-3 or TRBV12-4 to TRBJ2-2, with TRBD1 identical over 9 bases. V trimming: 4 bases; J trimming: 4 bases; junction bases outside the gene matches: 13. CDR3 length: 18 residues. The DNA for the CDR3 is TGTGCCAGCAGTTCCCGGCCACTGACAGGGGGGACCACCGGGGAGCTGTTTTTT. Its protein is CASSSRPLTGGTTGELFF.

V usage is TRBV7-9 and J usage is TRBJ1-2; D remains unclear. The germline CDR1 and CDR2 sequences are SEHNR and FQNEAQ (reference sequence). CDR3 length: 16 amino acids. Between the trimmed V and J ends, which lost 1 base and 4 bases, there was a span of 16 bases. As DNA, the CDR3 is TGTGCCAGCAGCTTAGAGCGTCAGCAAACCCCCTATGGCTACACCTTC. This encodes CASSLERQQTPYGYTF.

This clonotype was seen many times. The chain couples TRBV12-3 or TRBV12-4 to TRBJ2-2; D is unresolved. Trimming took 3 bases from V and 0 from J, leaving 8 bases between them. The CDR3 contains 15 residues. The CDR3 DNA reads TGTGCCAGCAGTTTGGTAGTACCGAACACCGGGGAGCTGTTTTTT. This sequence encodes CASSLVVPNTGELFF.

As regards this clonotype: This may be a read error: a much more frequent sequence differs by one nucleotide. The J gene is TRBJ2-7, the V gene TRBV5-1; D is possibly TRBD2 (6 bases). This CDR3 is 14 amino acids long. Trimming removed 3 bases at V and 3 bases at J, with 13 bases between. The germline CDR1 and CDR2 sequences are SGHRS and YFSETQ. As DNA, the CDR3 is TGCGCCAGCAGCTCAAGAGGCGGGGACTACGAGCAGTACTTC. It is translated as CASSSRGGDYEQYF. Together with reference TRBV5-1 and TRBJ2-7, the CDR3 gives the full variable domain: KAGVTQTPRYLIKTRGQQVTLSCSPISGHRSVSWYQQTPGQGLQFLFEYFSETQRNKGNFPGRFSGRQFSNSRSEMNVSTLELGDSALYLCASSSRGGDYEQYFGPGTRLTVT.

This clonotype was seen repeatedly, ten times or more. V is TRBV20-1 and J is TRBJ2-1; tentative D call: TRBD1 (6 bases). The CDR3 is 16 amino acids. V dropped 5 bases and J dropped 6 bases, with 23 bases sitting between them. Per germline, CDR1 DFQATT and CDR2 SNEGSKA (reference sequence). The CDR3 region is CSAAPGQHMTRNEQFF. CDR3 DNA: TGCAGTGCTGCCCCAGGACAGCACATGACTCGCAATGAGCAGTTCTTC.

There are many counts of this clonotype. The V gene is TRBV6-1, the J gene TRBJ2-2; maybe TRBD1 (6 bases). Germline V CDR1 and CDR2: MNHNS, SASEGT. The CDR3 extends over 15 amino acids. Deletions cut 8 bases from V and 0 bases from J, with 13 bases between. The CDR3 spells CASPDRLPNTGELFF. CDR3 coding DNA: TGTGCCAGCCCTGACAGGTTACCGAACACCGGGGAGCTGTTTTTT.

A few counts support this clonotype. The chain links TRBV20-1 to TRBJ1-2; 8 nucleotides agree with TRBD1. V lost 0 bases, J lost 7 bases, and 7 bases stayed unmatched. The CDR3 loop spans 14 amino acids. Germline lookup yields CDR1 DFQATT and CDR2 SNEGSKA (reference sequence). The CDR3 bases are TGCAGTGCTAGAGATATCAGGGGGCGAAGTGGCTACACCTTC. This codes for CSARDIRGRSGYTF.

V usage is TRBV7-9 and J usage is TRBJ1-1; tentatively, D is TRBD1 (5 bases). Germline-derived CDR1 and CDR2 are SEHNR and FQNEAQ (reference sequence). The ends were cut back, 3 bases at V and 4 bases at J, with 12 bases in the middle. The CDR3 has 14 residues. DNA of the CDR3: TGTGCCAGCAGCTTCCCCGGGGGGGTCACTGAAGCTTTCTTT. Its translation is CASSFPGGVTEAFF.

This clonotype was observed many times. The J gene is TRBJ1-1, the V gene TRBV7-2; D is unclear. V lost 4 bases and J 1 base, leaving 13 bases between the germline ends. The CDR3 runs 15 residues. CDR1 is SGHTA, CDR2 FQGNSA, per germline. The CDR3 bases are TGTGCCAGCAGCTACGTGGCTAGCGGGAACACTGAAGCTTTCTTT. Its protein is CASSYVASGNTEAFF.

This clonotype showed up just a few times. In DNA form, the CDR3 reads TGTGCCAGCAGTTACGGGGGGGTCATGAACACTGAAGCTTTCTTT. This encodes CASSYGGVMNTEAFF. The chain combines TRBV6-5 with TRBJ1-1, with a weak D call TRBD1 (5 bases). The CDR3 runs 15 residues. V lost 2 bases and J 0 bases, leaving 10 bases between the germline ends. The germline V gene has CDR1 MNHEY and CDR2 SVGAGI.

This clonotype appeared many times. The V and J genes are TRBV5-5 and TRBJ2-5, with D tentatively TRBD1 or TRBD2 (6 bases each). The germline V gene encodes CDR1 SGHKS and CDR2 YYEKEE (reference sequence). The V end lost 5 bases, the J end lost 5 bases, and 16 bases lay between the germline ends. The CDR3 has 14 residues. The CDR3 DNA reads TGTGCCAGCAGTCTCGGGGGCTATGGTGAGACCCAGTACTTC. This translates into CASSLGGYGETQYF.

This clonotype showed up many times. The chain links TRBV28 to TRBJ2-3; the D gene is possibly TRBD1 (5 bases). V lost 5 bases and J lost 0, with 15 bases in between. From germline, CDR1 is MDHEN and CDR2 SYDVKM. This CDR3 comprises 16 residues. The CDR3 here is CASSTPQGRSTDTQYF. The CDR3 region has the DNA TGTGCCAGCAGTACCCCGCAGGGCCGGAGCACAGATACGCAGTATTTT.

As for this clonotype: This may arise from a read error, as a much more abundant clone is one base away. CDR3 in DNA: TGCAGTGCTGGGGGGGGCAGGGGGCGGGACCGCACAGATACGCAGTATTTT. It specifies CSAGGGRGRDRTDTQYF. The chain recombines TRBV20-1 with TRBJ2-3; tentatively, D is TRBD1 (8 bases). The V gene's germline CDR1 is DFQATT and CDR2 SNEGSKA (reference sequence). The CDR3 runs to 17 residues. V dropped 5 bases and J dropped 1 base, with 22 bases sitting between them.

The sample holds a few counts of this clonotype. The J gene is TRBJ1-2, the V gene TRBV5-4; weak D call: TRBD1 (6 bases). V lost 4 bases to trimming and J lost 2 bases, with 9 bases between them. Germline V gene data show CDR1 as SGHNT and CDR2 as YYREEE (reference sequence). The CDR3 covers 13 residues. Here the CDR3 DNA reads TGTGCCAGCAGCGGCGGGACAAACTATGGCTACACCTTC. This codes for CASSGGTNYGYTF.

A single count supports this clonotype. A clone one base away is much larger, so this may be a read error. V and J are TRBV20-1 and TRBJ1-1; unclear D gene. V lost 5 bases and J lost 10, with 17 bases in between. CDR1 is DFQATT and CDR2 is SNEGSKA in the germline V gene (reference sequence). This CDR3 contains 12 residues. Here the CDR3 reads CSARHQVYGAFF. Written as DNA, the CDR3 is TGCAGTGCTCGACACCAAGTATATGGAGCTTTCTTT.

This clonotype has at least ten counts. The rearrangement links TRBV19 to TRBJ1-1, with D tentatively TRBD1 (6 bases). CDR3 length equals 16 residues. V shed 4 bases and J shed 0 bases, with 15 bases lying between them. CDR1 is LNHDA and CDR2 is SQIVND in the germline V gene (reference sequence). The CDR3 DNA follows: TGTGCCAGTAGTACTCGAGACAGGCGGTTGAACACTGAAGCTTTCTTT. Its translation is CASSTRDRRLNTEAFF.

This chain connects TRBV7-9 to TRBJ2-2; D possibly corresponds to TRBD1 (6 bases). The CDR3 runs 15 residues. V lost 6 bases, J lost 4 bases, and 15 bases lay in between. Germline lookup yields CDR1 SEHNR and CDR2 FQNEAQ (reference sequence). Written as DNA, the CDR3 is TGTGCCAGCAGTTCCCAACAGGGTTTCACCGGGGAGCTGTTTTTT. This codes for CASSSQQGFTGELFF.

The chain recombines TRBV11-3 with TRBJ2-2; 7 bases map to TRBD1. The CDR3 consists of 19 residues. CDR1 and CDR2 (germline): SGHNT, YENEEA. The V gene end was trimmed by 4 bases and the J gene end by 1 base; junction bases not matched to a gene: 15. The CDR3 DNA sequence: TGTGCCAGCAGCTCCATCAGATTTGCGACAGGGAGGAACACCGGGGAGCTGTTTTTT. It yields the protein CASSSIRFATGRNTGELFF.

At least ten counts were recorded for this clonotype. The V call is TRBV28, the J call TRBJ1-2; D gene ambiguous. The CDR3 sequence is 13 residues long. Trimming took 4 bases from V and 2 from J, leaving 8 bases between them. Germline CDR1 MDHEN, CDR2 SYDVKM. In DNA form, the CDR3 reads TGTGCCAGCAGTTCTAACCTGAACTATGGCTACACCTTC. It codes for CASSSNLNYGYTF.

The CDR3 reads CASSYSGVGNSPLHF. The CDR3 nucleotides are TGTGCCAGCAGTTATTCGGGGGTTGGGAATTCACCCCTCCACTTT. The chain couples TRBV6-6 to TRBJ1-6, with D tentatively TRBD1 (5 bases). Germline loops: CDR1 MNHNY, CDR2 SVGAGI (reference sequence). The CDR3 loop spans 15 amino acids. Deletions cut 3 bases from V and 7 bases from J, with 13 bases between.

This clonotype was found a few times. V gene TRBV18 combines with J gene TRBJ1-5, with 8 bases that match TRBD1. The CDR3 consists of 17 residues. Germline CDR1 is KGHSH and CDR2 is LQKENI. V shed 6 bases, J shed 2 bases, and the junction held 12 bases outside the gene matches. CDR3 DNA sequence: TGTGCCAGCTCGCATTTTGCAAAGGGACAGGGCAATCAGCCCCAGCATTTT. This encodes CASSHFAKGQGNQPQHF.

The V gene is TRBV28, the J gene TRBJ1-4, with TRBD1 identical over 9 bases. With 2 bases clipped from V and 3 bases from J, the junction kept 10 bases outside the gene matches. Germline values: CDR1 MDHEN, CDR2 SYDVKM. CDR3 size: 18 residues. The DNA for the CDR3 is TGTGCCAGCAGTTTAACCCTCGGACAGGGGAGCCCTAATGAAAAACTGTTTTTT. Amino acid sequence: CASSLTLGQGSPNEKLFF.

There are a few counts of this clonotype. The genes are TRBV19 and TRBJ1-1, with unresolved D. Per germline, CDR1 LNHDA and CDR2 SQIVND (reference sequence). V was trimmed by 2 bases and J by 1 base, leaving 8 bases between them. The CDR3 contains 14 residues. CDR3 amino acids: CASSITRANTEAFF. CDR3 bases: TGTGCCAGTAGTATAACTAGGGCGAACACTGAAGCTTTCTTT.

The gene calls are TRBV2 and TRBJ2-1; D is undetermined. Per the germline V gene, CDR1 is SNHLY and CDR2 is FYNNEI. The CDR3 is 13 amino acids. Trimming stripped 6 bases from V and 5 bases from J, with 11 bases between. In DNA, the CDR3 is TGTGCCAGCAGAGAAATCCGGCACAATGAGCAGTTCTTC. Amino acids: CASREIRHNEQFF.

There are many counts of this clonotype. CDR3 DNA: TGTGCCAGCCGCAGGAATTTTGATGGGAAGCAGTACTTC. Protein sequence: CASRRNFDGKQYF. The chain is built from TRBV5-6 and TRBJ2-7; no definite D call. The germline gives CDR1 SGHDT, CDR2 YYEEEE. Trimming took off 7 bases at V and 8 bases at J, with 19 bases between the two ends. The CDR3 loop spans 13 amino acids.

This clonotype has ten or more counts. This chain connects TRBV6-1 to TRBJ2-7; either TRBD1 or TRBD2 may supply D (5 bases each). This CDR3 region has 13 residues. V lost 11 bases and J 2 bases, leaving 16 bases between the germline ends. Germline V gene data show CDR1 as MNHNS and CDR2 as SASEGT. DNA of the CDR3: TGTGCCTGCCGGGACCTGATAACCTACGAGCAGTACTTC. Encoded protein: CACRDLITYEQYF.

This clonotype has a count of ten or more. The rearrangement joins TRBV6-1 to TRBJ1-5; 7 positions match TRBD1. Per germline, CDR1 MNHNS and CDR2 SASEGT. The length of the CDR3 is 15 residues. V trimming: 3 bases; J trimming: 2 bases; junction bases outside the gene matches: 4. CDR3 bases: TGTGCCAGCAGTGAGGGGCAGGGGGGCAATCAGCCCCAGCATTTT. Amino acid sequence: CASSEGQGGNQPQHF.

This clonotype occurred many times. The rearrangement links TRBV30 to TRBJ2-1; D possibly corresponds to TRBD2 (6 bases). Germline lookup yields CDR1 GTSNPN and CDR2 SVGIG (reference sequence). The CDR3 runs to 11 residues. V lost 8 bases, J lost 4 bases, and 9 bases lay in between. The CDR3: CAAGSYNEQFF. The DNA of the CDR3 is TGTGCCGCGGGGTCGTACAATGAGCAGTTCTTC.

V usage is TRBV28 and J usage is TRBJ1-2; D call uncertain. Germline CDR1 reads MDHEN; CDR2 reads SYDVKM. This CDR3 region has 14 residues. V was shortened by 8 bases and J by 0 bases, with 13 bases between the two germline ends. The CDR3 sequence: CASSGASANYGYTF. For the CDR3, the DNA is TGTGCCAGCTCCGGCGCCAGCGCTAACTATGGCTACACCTTC.

Points on this clonotype: With a much larger clone just one base away, this may be a read error. This sequence joins TRBV11-2 and TRBJ2-1; 10 nucleotides match TRBD2. The CDR3 extends over 16 amino acids. Germline CDR1 is SGHAT and CDR2 is FQNNGV. J lost 7 bases, V lost 5 bases, and 11 bases had no gene match. The CDR3 region has the DNA TGTGCCAGCAGCCCTGGAGCGGGAGGGTCGACGAATGAGCAGTTCTTC. Residues: CASSPGAGGSTNEQFF. The full variable domain, with the rest looked up from reference TRBV11-2 and TRBJ2-1, is EAGVAQSPRYKIIEKRQSVAFWCNPISGHATLYWYQQILGQGPKLLIQFQNNGVVDDSQLPKDRFSAERLKGVDSTLKIQPAKLEDSAVYLCASSPGAGGSTNEQFFGPGTRLTVL.